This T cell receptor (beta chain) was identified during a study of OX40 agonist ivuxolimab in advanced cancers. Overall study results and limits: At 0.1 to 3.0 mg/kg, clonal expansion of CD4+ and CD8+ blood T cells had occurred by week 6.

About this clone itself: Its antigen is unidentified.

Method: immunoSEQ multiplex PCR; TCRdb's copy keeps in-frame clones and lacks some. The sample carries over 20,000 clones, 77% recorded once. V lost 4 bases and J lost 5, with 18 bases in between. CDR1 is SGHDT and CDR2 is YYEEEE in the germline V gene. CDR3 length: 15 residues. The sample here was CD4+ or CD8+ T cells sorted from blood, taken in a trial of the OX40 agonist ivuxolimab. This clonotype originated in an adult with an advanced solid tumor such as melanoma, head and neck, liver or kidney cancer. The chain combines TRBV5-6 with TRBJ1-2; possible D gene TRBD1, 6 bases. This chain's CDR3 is CASSPTDRIEYGYTF. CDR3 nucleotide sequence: TGTGCCAGCAGCCCTACCGACAGGATCGAGTATGGCTACACCTTC.